These 18 T cell receptor beta chains share one sample of origin, sequenced in a study of identifying expanded T cells in peripheral blood. TCRdb's copy holds only in-frame clones and misses some; the assay was immunoSEQ multiplex PCR. The sample lists more than 45,000 clones; around 81% were seen once. Material for sequencing was blood. The receptors were sampled from a person aged 18-70 years in good health.

The chain joins TRBV6-1 to TRBJ1-1; D uncertain. V dropped 4 bases and J dropped 1 base, with 7 bases sitting between them. Germline CDR1 MNHNS, CDR2 SASEGT. This CDR3 comprises 13 residues. This CDR3 is CASSVVTNTEAFF. DNA of the CDR3: TGTGCCAGCAGTGTTGTGACGAACACTGAAGCTTTCTTT.

There are a few counts of this clone. The chain recombines TRBV7-8 with TRBJ2-5, with D perhaps matching TRBD1 or TRBD2 (6 bases each). CDR1 is SGHVS and CDR2 is FQNEAQ in the germline V gene. Trimming removed 4 bases at V and 2 bases at J, with 14 bases between. The CDR3 sequence is 15 residues long. CDR3 DNA: TGTGCCAGCAGCTCGATGATAGGGGGGCAAGAGACCCAGTACTTC. Translated, it gives CASSSMIGGQETQYF.

The chain couples TRBV5-1 to TRBJ1-2; D gene unclear. The CDR3 is 15 residues long. V lost 2 bases to trimming and J lost 3 bases, with 14 bases between them. Germline loops: CDR1 SGHRS, CDR2 YFSETQ. The CDR3 region has the DNA TGCGCCAGCAGCTTTTTACCGAATTCGGACTATGGCTACACCTTC. Amino acid sequence: CASSFLPNSDYGYTF.

The chain uses TRBV5-8 and TRBJ2-1; D might be TRBD2 (7 bases). CDR1 is SGHTS and CDR2 is YDEGEE in the germline V gene. The CDR3 is 14 amino acids. Trimming took off 0 bases at V and 8 bases at J, with 12 bases between the two ends. In DNA, the CDR3 is TGTGCCAGCAGCTTGGTTGCGGGGGCCGATGAGCAGTTCTTC. Translation gives CASSLVAGADEQFF. Full variable domain (missing parts from reference TRBV5-8 and TRBJ2-1): EAGVTQSPTHLIKTRGQQATLRCSPISGHTSVYWYQQALGLGLQFLLWYDEGEERNRGNFPPRFSGRQFPNYSSELNVNALELEDSALYLCASSLVAGADEQFFGPGTRLTVL.

The chain combines TRBV2 with TRBJ1-4; D is unresolved. CDR1 and CDR2 (germline): SNHLY, FYNNEI. This CDR3 has 14 amino acids. Trimming stripped 4 bases from V and 6 bases from J, with 12 bases between. CDR3 protein: CASSGSGYHEKLFF. The CDR3 nucleotides read TGTGCCAGCAGTGGGTCAGGATATCATGAAAAACTGTTTTTT.

The chain employs TRBV30 and TRBJ2-5, with a possible D match to TRBD2 (6 bases). The V and J ends lost 5 bases and 7 bases respectively, with 20 bases between them. CDR3 length: 14 residues. The germline gives CDR1 GTSNPN, CDR2 SVGIG (reference sequence). The CDR3 loop reads CAWGPFAGPGTQYF. The CDR3 DNA reads TGTGCCTGGGGACCCTTTGCGGGGCCCGGGACCCAGTACTTC. Using reference TRBV30 and TRBJ2-5 for the parts outside the CDR3, the full variable domain is SQTIHQWPATLVQPVGSPLSLECTVEGTSNPNLYWYRQAAGRGLQLLFYSVGIGQISSEVPQNLSASRPQDRQFILSSKKLLLSDSGFYLCAWGPFAGPGTQYFGPGTRLLVL.

The chain carries TRBV6-1 and TRBJ1-1; no clear D gene. With 2 bases removed from V and 10 bases from J, the gap between germline ends came to 11 bases. This CDR3 region has 12 residues. Germline V CDR1 and CDR2: MNHNS, SASEGT. The CDR3 loop reads CASSEFPLGAFF. CDR3 bases: TGTGCCAGCAGTGAATTTCCCTTGGGAGCTTTCTTT.

The rearrangement uses TRBV9 and TRBJ1-2, with D uncertain. Trimming stripped 0 bases from V and 5 bases from J, with 8 bases between. Germline-derived CDR1 and CDR2 are SGDLS and YYNGEE. The CDR3 length is 13 residues. In DNA form, the CDR3 reads TGTGCCAGCAGCGTAGCTGAGGGTTATGGCTACACCTTC. Translated, it gives CASSVAEGYGYTF.

V is TRBV2 and J is TRBJ1-4; the D gene is possibly TRBD1 (6 bases). The CDR3 has 15 residues. Per germline, CDR1 SNHLY and CDR2 FYNNEI. V was pared by 5 bases and J by 2 bases, with 12 bases between. The CDR3 here is CASSLQGGTNEKLFF. The CDR3 DNA sequence: TGTGCCAGCAGTCTACAGGGAGGGACTAATGAAAAACTGTTTTTT.

This clone was seen a handful of times. This chain links TRBV4-1 with TRBJ1-6, with D uncertain. This CDR3 contains 15 residues. Germline V lookup: CDR1 MGHRA, CDR2 YSYEKL. V was clipped by 0 bases and J by 3 bases, with 6 bases between them. CDR3 sequence: CASSQDYSYNSPLHF. CDR3 DNA sequence: TGCGCCAGCAGCCAAGATTACAGCTATAATTCACCCCTCCACTTT.

The chain links TRBV7-2 to TRBJ2-6, with D possibly TRBD2 on 6 matching bases. This CDR3 has 16 residues. CDR1 and CDR2 from the germline V gene are SGHTA and FQGNSA. V lost 3 bases and J lost 1, with 10 bases in between. In nucleotides, the CDR3 is TGTGCCAGCAGCTTGAGTGCGGGATCTGGGGCCAACGTCCTGACTTTC. Encoded protein: CASSLSAGSGANVLTF.

This clone has a handful of counts. V and J are TRBV29-1 and TRBJ2-2; D unclear. Germline CDR1 reads SQVTM; CDR2 reads ANQGSEA. The CDR3 covers 13 residues. Deletions cut 2 bases from V and 5 bases from J, with 9 bases between. CDR3 sequence (DNA): TGCAGCGTTGAACCTCTGGGGACCGGGGAGCTGTTTTTT. This codes for CSVEPLGTGELFF.

Turning to this clone: Other DNA sequences of this sample code for an identical CDR3. The V gene is TRBV11-2, the J gene TRBJ2-7, with 7 bases fitting TRBD2. CDR1 SGHAT and CDR2 FQNNGV come from the germline V gene. The CDR3 totals 13 residues. V trimming: 5 bases; J trimming: 3 bases; junction bases outside the gene matches: 4. This CDR3 reads CASSRDYRYEQYF. The CDR3 nucleotides are TGTGCCAGCAGCAGGGACTACCGCTACGAGCAGTACTTC.

The chain uses TRBV5-6 and TRBJ1-2; maybe TRBD1 (6 bases). The V gene's germline CDR1 is SGHDT and CDR2 YYEEEE. The CDR3 totals 14 residues. Deletions cut 1 base from V and 5 bases from J, with 12 bases between. CDR3 loop: CASSLNGRGYGYTF. The CDR3 DNA follows: TGTGCCAGCAGCTTGAACGGAAGGGGGTATGGCTACACCTTC.

This clone has only one observation. The chain combines TRBV6-1 with TRBJ2-7, with D possibly matching TRBD2 (7 bases). This CDR3 is built from 14 residues. Germline V lookup: CDR1 MNHNS, CDR2 SASEGT. The V gene lost 3 bases and the J gene lost 6 bases, with 15 bases spanning the gap. CDR3 coding DNA: TGTGCCAGCAGTGATTACGGGGGGCGGGCCGAGCAGTACGTC. This gives the protein CASSDYGGRAEQYV.

J is TRBJ2-5 and V is TRBV19; D perhaps matches TRBD1 (6 bases). This CDR3 region has 15 residues. Germline lookup yields CDR1 LNHDA and CDR2 SQIVND (reference sequence). V lost 4 bases, J lost 2 bases, and 14 bases lay in between. The CDR3: CASSRTADPQETQYF. CDR3 DNA sequence: TGTGCCAGTAGTAGGACAGCTGATCCACAAGAGACCCAGTACTTC. Variable domain in full (rest from reference TRBV19 and TRBJ2-5): DGGITQSPKYLFRKEGQNVTLSCEQNLNHDAMYWYRQDPGQGLRLIYYSQIVNDFQKGDIAEGYSVSREKKESFPLTVTSAQKNPTAFYLCASSRTADPQETQYFGPGTRLLVL.

This clone was counted once. Here the CDR3 reads CASSRDLSSGANVLTF. In DNA, the CDR3 is TGTGCCAGTAGCAGGGACCTGAGCTCTGGGGCCAACGTCCTGACTTTC. The chain combines TRBV19 with TRBJ2-6; D assignment may be TRBD1 or TRBD2 (5 bases each). Trimming removed 6 bases from V and 0 bases from J, with 12 bases in between. This CDR3 region has 16 residues. The germline CDR1 and CDR2 sequences are LNHDA and SQIVND (reference sequence).

The genes are TRBV28 and TRBJ2-5; either TRBD1 or TRBD2 may supply D (5 bases each). CDR1 and CDR2 from the germline V gene are MDHEN and SYDVKM. This CDR3 has 17 amino acids. Trimming took off 10 bases at V and 5 bases at J, with 29 bases between the two ends. CDR3 loop: CATEGVTVAGKTETQYF. In DNA form, the CDR3 reads TGTGCCACAGAGGGCGTTACGGTGGCAGGGAAAACGGAGACCCAGTACTTC.